This T cell receptor (beta chain) originates from a study of CD8+ T cells in alopecia areata. General study points: Lesional scalp exceeded normal scalp in clonality, especially in alopecia totalis/universalis.

Extracted RNA was reverse transcribed into cDNA, the sequencing template. Profiling relied on immunoSEQ multiplex PCR, and the TCRdb table lists in-frame clones only, not all of them. Captured here are 250,000 or so clones, none seen once; the top ten comprise 0.9% to 1.5%. The trim removed 10 bases at V and 1 base at J, leaving 0 bases unmatched. This CDR3 region has 12 residues. Germline V gives CDR1 NNHNN, CDR2 SYGAGS (reference sequence). This clone occurred a few times. Its antigen is as yet unknown. Genes here carry mouse names. The CDR3 extends 4 residues past the end of the read, so its final part is completed from the germline J gene. Sorting of pooled cutaneous lymph node cells was based on CD4, CD8alpha, NKG2D, NKG2ACE and other markers.

The chain links TRBV13-2 to TRBJ2-2, with 8 bases identical to TRBD1. The receptor was derived from a C3H/HeJ mouse with alopecia areata. The MHC haplotype of the strain is H2-k. The sample taken for sequencing was CD4+ T cells sorted from a lymph node. The part of the CDR3 DNA that was read is TGTGCCGGGACAGGAAACACCGGG. This translates into CAGTGNTG. The CDR3 in full is CAGTGNTGQLYF.